The next 5 T cell receptor beta chains were all read from a single sample in a study of regulatory T cells in long-lasting Graves disease. This sample's time point: newly diagnosed GD, antithyroid drugs for less than 3 months. Generation of the TCR library employed RNA extracted from PBMCs. Researchers made TCR beta libraries by using iRepertoire HTBI primers and running Arm-PCR on CDR3 regions. Each CDR3 protein is one row after TCRdb ran MiXCR on the multiplex PCR reads. The data show 400,000 to 500,000 distinct CDR3 sequences, with 14% seen just once and around a sixth held by the top ten. This sample also appeared in a second study, on T cells in Graves' hyperthyroidism and ophthalmopathy.

This material consisted of peripheral blood mononuclear cells (PBMCs), taken at new diagnosis, from a patient treated with antithyroid drugs. The receptors here all came from a woman aged 50 to 60 with Graves disease.

This clonotype came up many times. The chain employs TRBV7-9 and TRBJ1-5; no reliable D call. The CDR3 runs to 12 residues. CDR1 and CDR2 (germline): SEHNR, FQNEAQ (reference sequence). The V gene lost 6 bases and the J gene lost 2 bases, with 5 bases spanning the gap. This CDR3 reads CASSRGNQPQHF. CDR3 sequence (DNA): TGTGCCAGCAGTCGTGGCAATCAGCCCCAGCATTTT. Combining the CDR3 with reference TRBV7-9 and TRBJ1-5 gives the whole variable domain DTGVSQNPRHKITKRGQNVTFRCDPISEHNRLYWYRQTLGQGPEFLTYFQNEAQLEKSRLLSDRFSAERPKGSFSTLEIQRTEQGDSAMYLCASSRGNQPQHFGDGTRLSIL.

The sample holds many counts of this clonotype. The chain combines TRBV6-2 or TRBV6-3 with TRBJ2-1; 8 bases match TRBD2. CDR1 and CDR2 from the germline V gene are MNHEY and SVGEGT. The V and J ends lost 1 base and 5 bases, in that order; junction bases with no gene match: 4. The CDR3 contains 15 residues. The CDR3 DNA is TGTGCCAGCAGTTACTTTAGCGGGAAGAACAATGAGCAGTTCTTC. This translates into CASSYFSGKNNEQFF.

This clonotype was seen ten or more times. CDR3 sequence: CASSHPSDSTDTQYF. CDR3 nucleotides: TGCGCCAGCAGCCACCCCAGCGACAGCACAGATACGCAGTATTTT. The chain couples TRBV4-1 to TRBJ2-3, with D uncertain. From germline, CDR1 is MGHRA and CDR2 YSYEKL. CDR3 length: 15 amino acids. Trimming took off 3 bases at V and 0 bases at J, with 10 bases between the two ends.

The rearrangement uses TRBV28 and TRBJ2-7; TRBD2 matches at 9 bases. J lost 2 bases, V lost 3 bases, and 14 bases had no gene match. The length of the CDR3 is 18 residues. The V gene's germline CDR1 is MDHEN and CDR2 SYDVKM. CDR3 nucleotide sequence: TGTGCCAGCAGTTTCAATGGCGTGACGACTAGCGGCACCTACGAGCAGTACTTC. This translates into CASSFNGVTTSGTYEQYF. The variable domain in full, with the rest retrieved from reference TRBV28 and TRBJ2-7, is DVKVTQSSRYLVKRTGEKVFLECVQDMDHENMFWYRQDPGLGLRLIYFSYDVKMKEKGDIPEGYSVSREKKERFSLILESASTNQTSMYLCASSFNGVTTSGTYEQYFGPGTRLTVT.

The CDR3 DNA sequence: TGTGCCAGCTCACCACGGGCCAGAACCTACGAGCAGTACTTC. It is translated as CASSPRARTYEQYF. The rearrangement uses TRBV18 and TRBJ2-7; D unclear. V lost 1 base and J 2 bases, leaving 9 bases between the germline ends. CDR3 length: 14 residues. In germline, CDR1 is KGHSH, CDR2 LQKENI.